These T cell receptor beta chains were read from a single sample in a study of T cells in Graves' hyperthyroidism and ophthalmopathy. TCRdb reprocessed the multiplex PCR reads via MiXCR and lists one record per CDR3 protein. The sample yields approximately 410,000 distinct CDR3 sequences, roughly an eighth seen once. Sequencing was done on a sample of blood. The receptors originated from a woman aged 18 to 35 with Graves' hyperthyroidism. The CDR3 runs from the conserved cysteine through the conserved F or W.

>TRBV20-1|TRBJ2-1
CSASPGFGSYNEQFF
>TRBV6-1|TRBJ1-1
CASSEGFGTEAFF
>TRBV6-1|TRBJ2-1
CASSFGRPGYRGNEQFF
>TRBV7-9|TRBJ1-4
CASSQITSGEKLFF
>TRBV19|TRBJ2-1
CASSSRLDNEQFF
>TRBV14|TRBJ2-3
CASSHLAGDSEQYF
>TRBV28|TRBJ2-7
CASSFGGSDEQYF
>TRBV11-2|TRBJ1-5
CASSLFGGSNQPQHF
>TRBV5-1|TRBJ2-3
CASSLWGGGRTQYF
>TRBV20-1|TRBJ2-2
CSARGLGRAEGELFF
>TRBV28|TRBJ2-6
CASREGGRAALNSGANVLTF
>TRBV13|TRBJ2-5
CASSDRRDQETQYF
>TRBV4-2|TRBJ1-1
CASSQAGVTEAFF
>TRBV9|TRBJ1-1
CASSVGWDSDMNTEAFF
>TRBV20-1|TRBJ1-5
CSAGVSPGQGFISQPQHF
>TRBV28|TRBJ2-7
CASKITGYEQYF
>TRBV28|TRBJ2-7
CASSLSSGLAGVNEQYF
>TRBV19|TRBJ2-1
CASSMNGREWDNEQFF
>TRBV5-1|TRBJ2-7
CASSLEAAGEQYF
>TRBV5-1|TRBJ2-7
CASGVGDYPYEQYF
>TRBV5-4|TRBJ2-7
CASSGTGRHEQYF
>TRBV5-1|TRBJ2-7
CASSMPGQGEKRQYF
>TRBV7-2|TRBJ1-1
CASSSQGLGDTEAFF
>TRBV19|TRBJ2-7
CASTSRDGSYEQYF
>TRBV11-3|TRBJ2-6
CASSPGTGSSGANVLTF
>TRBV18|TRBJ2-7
CASSPAGRTYEQYF
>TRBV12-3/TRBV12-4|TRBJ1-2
CASSLSSGTGYTF
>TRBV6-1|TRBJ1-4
CASSEALGGNEKLFF
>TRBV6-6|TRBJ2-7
CASSYDRIYEQYF
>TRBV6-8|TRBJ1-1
CATLTGDRAFF
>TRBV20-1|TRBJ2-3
CSARGDLGTGYSDTQYF
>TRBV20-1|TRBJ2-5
CSATRAPGTGETQYF
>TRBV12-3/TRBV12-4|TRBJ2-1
CASSPGLAGVVVVRNEQFF
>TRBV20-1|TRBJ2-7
CSARSAGVLADYYEQYF
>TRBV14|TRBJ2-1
CASSPPASGRGYNEQFF
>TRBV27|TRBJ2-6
CASSGANVLTF
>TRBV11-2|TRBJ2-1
CASSPRQGAPEQFF
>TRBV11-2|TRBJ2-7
CASSLYITSGSAYEQYF
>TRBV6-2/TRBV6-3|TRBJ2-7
CASSYRGFGNYEQYF
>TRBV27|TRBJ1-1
CASSQATGEAFF
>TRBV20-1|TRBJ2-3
CSAPAGGALTSTDTQYF
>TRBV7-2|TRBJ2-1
CASSPWAGEVEQFF
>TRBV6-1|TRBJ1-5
CASSWDSRDQPQHF
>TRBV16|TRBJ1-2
CASSPILAGQGNYGYTF
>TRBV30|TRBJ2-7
CAWSRDSVSYEQYF
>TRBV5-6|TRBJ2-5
CASSDFGTGTQETQYF
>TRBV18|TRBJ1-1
CASSRDPKNEAFF
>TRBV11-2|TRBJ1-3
CASSLRTGTGWESGNTIYF
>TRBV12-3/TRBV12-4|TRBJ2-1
CASSSIGAVPFGDEQFF